This T cell receptor (beta chain) was found in a study of naive and memory T cell subsets. General study points: Naive and memory repertoire findings lacked a ground truth for validation. The power law exponent of TCR abundance differed between naive and memory cells. Clonotypes here are unpaired alpha or beta chain sequences.

V lost 11 bases to trimming and J lost 3 bases; unmatched junction nucleotides: 8. Germline CDR1 is MNHEY and CDR2 is SMNVEV (reference sequence). The CDR3 has 14 amino acids. CMV status came from CD4+ T cell IFNgamma after overnight CMV lysate stimulation of fresh PBMCs. Comments on this clonotype: As yet, its antigen is unknown.

An equimolar mix of two oligonucleotides served as the beta constant-region primer for TRBC1 and TRBC2. The ligated cDNA underwent four PCR rounds using SP2 and nested alpha and beta constant-region primers. Each CDR3 protein is one row after TCRdb ran MiXCR on the UMI-ligation and nested PCR reads. This sample has 80,000 to 95,000 distinct CDR3 sequences, with around 9% found just once. The clonotype originates from a human donor in good health. Sequenced input: naive CD8+ T cells from blood. The J gene is TRBJ2-3, the V gene TRBV27, with 10 bases lining up with TRBD1. CDR3 amino acids: CACWTGGKTDTQYF. The CDR3 bases are TGTGCCTGCTGGACAGGGGGTAAGACAGATACGCAGTATTTT.